This TCR beta chain was retrieved from a study of identical twins. Findings and caveats of the study: Among monozygotic twins, out-of-frame TCR alpha sharing exceeded what models predicted. Cord blood's abundant beta clonotypes had fewer insertions, unlike memory repertoires.

One entry per CDR3 protein results from TCRdb running MiXCR on the 5' RACE reads. Here the sample spans a few hundred thousand distinct CDR3 sequences, approximately 15% being singletons. Among all donors, each was a healthy Caucasian. Trimming took 0 bases from V and 3 from J, leaving 5 bases between them. CDR1 and CDR2 (germline): ENHRY, SYGVKD. This CDR3 has 13 residues. A few counts support this clonotype. No antigen is known for it. These data also formed part of another study, on yellow fever vaccine responses in identical twins. That work states: After vaccination, twins' T cell response reportedly seemed partly convergent, partly personalized.

The genes are TRBV10-3 and TRBJ1-2; D is undetermined. The source of this sequence is a woman aged 18-29 years in good health. Sequenced sample: CD4+ T cells sorted from blood. The CDR3 DNA is TGTGCCATCAGTGAGTCCGCGGACTATGGCTACACCTTC. Translating gives CAISESADYGYTF.